The 20 T cell receptor beta chains below come from one sample, sequenced in a study of T cell responses to AZD1222 COVID-19 vaccine. Profiling relied on immunoSEQ multiplex PCR, and the TCRdb table lists in-frame clones only, not all of them. The sample includes 54,000 or so clones, roughly 90% of them seen just once. The specimen was peripheral blood, collected on day 0 of AZD1222 vaccination. The receptors originated from an adult in good health.

The chain joins TRBV6-6 to TRBJ1-2, with 10 bases that match TRBD1. Unmatched junction bases numbered 7, after V lost 6 bases and J lost 6 bases. The CDR3 runs to 14 residues. The germline gives CDR1 MNHNY, CDR2 SVGAGI (reference sequence). The CDR3 DNA sequence: TGTGCCAGCAGCCTCACCGGGACAGGGGATGGCTACACCTTC. It encodes CASSLTGTGDGYTF.

This chain connects TRBV10-2 to TRBJ2-1; 7 bases fit TRBD2. The CDR3 covers 12 residues. Per germline, CDR1 WSHSY and CDR2 SAAADI. The V and J ends lost 7 bases and 9 bases, in that order; junction bases with no gene match: 6. CDR3: CASTQQRGEQFF. The CDR3 bases are TGCGCCAGCACACAACAGCGGGGTGAGCAGTTCTTC.

The chain carries TRBV15 and TRBJ1-5, with D perhaps matching TRBD1 (6 bases). Trimming removed 0 bases from V and 4 bases from J, with 13 bases in between. The CDR3 loop spans 16 amino acids. Per the germline V gene, CDR1 is LNHNV and CDR2 is YYDKDF (reference sequence). The CDR3 nucleotides read TGTGCCACCAGCAGAGATGGGGGCGGGCCGAATCAGCCCCAGCATTTT. It yields the protein CATSRDGGGPNQPQHF.

The table lists this clone with a count of one. The CDR3 sequence is CASRPSQVKAFF. The CDR3 nucleotides read TGTGCCAGCAGACCTTCCCAGGTCAAAGCTTTCTTT. This sequence joins TRBV28 and TRBJ1-1; D not certain. The V end was cut by 6 bases, the J end by 9 bases, with 14 bases between. Germline lookup yields CDR1 MDHEN and CDR2 SYDVKM. The CDR3 extends over 12 amino acids.

The gene calls are TRBV6-5 and TRBJ1-2, with D perhaps TRBD1 (5 bases). In germline, CDR1 is MNHEY, CDR2 SVGAGI. The CDR3 consists of 16 residues. The V end was cut by 0 bases, the J end by 8 bases, with 19 bases between. The CDR3, as DNA: TGTGCCAGCAGTTACTCAGGGCGGCGGGGCACTAGCGGCTACACCTTC. Amino acid sequence: CASSYSGRRGTSGYTF.

The V gene is TRBV28, the J gene TRBJ2-7; 7 bases line up with TRBD1. In germline, CDR1 is MDHEN, CDR2 SYDVKM. V lost 3 bases to trimming and J lost 2 bases; unmatched junction nucleotides: 4. The CDR3 is 14 amino acids. Here the CDR3 reads CASSFTGTAYEQYF. As DNA, the CDR3 is TGTGCCAGCAGTTTTACCGGGACAGCCTACGAGCAGTACTTC.

The rearrangement joins TRBV5-1 to TRBJ2-1, with no clear D. The germline V and J ends were trimmed by 4 bases and 6 bases, with 17 bases remaining between them. The CDR3 contains 15 residues. The germline V gene has CDR1 SGHRS and CDR2 YFSETQ. Here the CDR3 reads CASSISWTLVNEQFF. CDR3 nucleotide sequence: TGCGCCAGCAGCATATCCTGGACCCTGGTCAATGAGCAGTTCTTC.

V is TRBV11-2 and J is TRBJ2-2, with TRBD2 matching over 12 bases. The CDR3 consists of 15 residues. Germline V gene sequence: CDR1 SGHAT, CDR2 FQNNGV. Germline trimming cut 6 bases from V and 4 bases from J; bases unmatched to any gene: 3. The CDR3 sequence is CASSWTSGITGELFF. The CDR3 coding sequence is TGTGCCAGCAGTTGGACTAGCGGGATCACCGGGGAGCTGTTTTTT.

The rearrangement links TRBV7-9 to TRBJ1-5; a possible D gene is TRBD1 (5 bases). V was pared by 4 bases and J by 7 bases, with 11 bases between. This CDR3 spans 13 amino acids. Germline loops: CDR1 SEHNR, CDR2 FQNEAQ (reference sequence). This CDR3 reads CASSSRGNQPQHF. The CDR3 DNA sequence: TGTGCCAGCAGCTCCCGGGGGAACCAGCCCCAGCATTTT.

The chain uses TRBV2 and TRBJ2-7; D perhaps matches TRBD1 (6 bases). CDR3 size: 14 residues. CDR1 is SNHLY, CDR2 FYNNEI, per germline. V was clipped by 5 bases and J by 5 bases, with 16 bases between them. The CDR3 loop reads CASSLMGARNEQYF. CDR3 nucleotide sequence: TGTGCCAGCAGTCTCATGGGGGCAAGAAACGAGCAGTACTTC.

The rearrangement links TRBV7-2 to TRBJ2-3; D is unresolved. Germline assignment: CDR1 SGHTA and CDR2 FQGNSA. CDR3 length: 12 amino acids. V lost 4 bases, J lost 2 bases, and 4 bases lay in between. The CDR3 is CASSSYTDTQYF. In nucleotides, the CDR3 is TGTGCCAGCAGCTCCTACACAGATACGCAGTATTTT.

J is TRBJ1-2 and V is TRBV25-1, with D possibly TRBD1 on 6 matching bases. The CDR3 totals 14 residues. Germline V lookup: CDR1 MGHDK, CDR2 SYGVNS. The V end was cut by 8 bases, the J end by 5 bases, with 18 bases between. CDR3 DNA sequence: TGTGCCAGCCGAGGGGGGGCCTACAATTATGGCTACACCTTC. As protein: CASRGGAYNYGYTF.

This clone has more than one count but fewer than ten. This chain uses TRBV28 with TRBJ2-7; no clear D gene. Germline CDR1 and CDR2: MDHEN and SYDVKM. V was clipped by 8 bases and J by 4 bases, with 9 bases between them. This CDR3 is 11 amino acids long. The CDR3 is CASGVRYEQYF. In DNA form, the CDR3 reads TGTGCCAGCGGGGTCCGTTACGAGCAGTACTTC.

The V and J genes are TRBV29-1 and TRBJ2-7, with 12 bases aligning to TRBD2. The V and J ends lost 6 bases and 4 bases, in that order; junction bases with no gene match: 4. Looked up from germline, CDR1 is SQVTM and CDR2 is ANQGSEA. The CDR3 is made up of 13 amino acids. The CDR3, as DNA: TGCAGCGTGGCCGGGACTAGCGGGTACGAGCAGTACTTC. Protein: CSVAGTSGYEQYF.

The genes are TRBV7-2 and TRBJ2-1, with D tentatively TRBD2 (7 bases). V gave up 1 base and J gave up 9 bases, with 22 bases separating them. CDR1 and CDR2 (germline): SGHTA, FQGNSA. The CDR3 is 17 amino acids. CDR3 sequence: CASSLVSGLGGLGEQFF. The CDR3, as DNA: TGTGCCAGCAGCTTAGTATCAGGACTAGGGGGGCTCGGTGAGCAGTTCTTC. Using reference TRBV7-2 and TRBJ2-1 for the parts outside the CDR3, the full variable domain is GAGVSQSPSNKVTEKGKDVELRCDPISGHTALYWYRQSLGQGLEFLIYFQGNSAPDKSGLPSDRFSAERTGGSVSTLTIQRTQQEDSAVYLCASSLVSGLGGLGEQFFGPGTRLTVL.

The V call is TRBV28, the J call TRBJ2-7, with 12 bases fitting TRBD2. J was trimmed by 7 bases and V by 5 bases; bases with no gene match: 9. CDR1 and CDR2 from the germline V gene are MDHEN and SYDVKM. The CDR3 has 15 residues. The CDR3 region is CASSALAGGPREQYF. The CDR3 nucleotides are TGTGCCAGCAGTGCCCTAGCGGGAGGGCCGCGGGAGCAGTACTTC. Based on the CDR3 plus reference TRBV28 and TRBJ2-7, the full variable domain is DVKVTQSSRYLVKRTGEKVFLECVQDMDHENMFWYRQDPGLGLRLIYFSYDVKMKEKGDIPEGYSVSREKKERFSLILESASTNQTSMYLCASSALAGGPREQYFGPGTRLTVT.

The chain joins TRBV10-1 to TRBJ2-2, with 10 bases identical to TRBD2. The CDR3 consists of 16 residues. V lost 5 bases to trimming and J lost 1 base; unmatched junction nucleotides: 4. Germline V gene data show CDR1 as WNHNN and CDR2 as SYGVQD (reference sequence). The CDR3 here is CASSTSGGENTGELFF. The CDR3 DNA follows: TGCGCCAGCAGTACCAGCGGGGGGGAGAACACCGGGGAGCTGTTTTTT.

The chain uses TRBV7-8 and TRBJ1-1; D ambiguous. Germline V CDR1 and CDR2: SGHVS, FQNEAQ. Trimming pared 5 bases from V and 0 bases from J, leaving 10 bases between. This CDR3 region has 14 residues. The CDR3 sequence is CASSRDTVNTEAFF. The CDR3 DNA sequence: TGTGCCAGCAGCCGCGACACGGTGAACACTGAAGCTTTCTTT.

The chain couples TRBV27 to TRBJ1-4; possible D gene TRBD1, 5 bases. V dropped 5 bases and J dropped 2 bases, with 9 bases sitting between them. Germline CDR1 and CDR2: MNHEY and SMNVEV (reference sequence). This CDR3 is 14 amino acids long. The CDR3 is CASSIRGTNEKLFF. The CDR3, as DNA: TGTGCCAGCAGTATTAGGGGTACTAATGAAAAACTGTTTTTT.

The chain combines TRBV3-1 (or the pseudogene TRBV3-2) with TRBJ1-1; D is unclear. In germline, CDR1 is LGHDT, CDR2 YNNKEL (reference sequence). The length of the CDR3 is 14 residues. The germline V and J ends were trimmed by 3 bases and 3 bases, with 11 bases remaining between them. The CDR3 sequence: CASSQDLKYTEAFF. The CDR3 DNA sequence: TGTGCCAGCAGCCAGGATTTGAAATACACTGAAGCTTTCTTT.